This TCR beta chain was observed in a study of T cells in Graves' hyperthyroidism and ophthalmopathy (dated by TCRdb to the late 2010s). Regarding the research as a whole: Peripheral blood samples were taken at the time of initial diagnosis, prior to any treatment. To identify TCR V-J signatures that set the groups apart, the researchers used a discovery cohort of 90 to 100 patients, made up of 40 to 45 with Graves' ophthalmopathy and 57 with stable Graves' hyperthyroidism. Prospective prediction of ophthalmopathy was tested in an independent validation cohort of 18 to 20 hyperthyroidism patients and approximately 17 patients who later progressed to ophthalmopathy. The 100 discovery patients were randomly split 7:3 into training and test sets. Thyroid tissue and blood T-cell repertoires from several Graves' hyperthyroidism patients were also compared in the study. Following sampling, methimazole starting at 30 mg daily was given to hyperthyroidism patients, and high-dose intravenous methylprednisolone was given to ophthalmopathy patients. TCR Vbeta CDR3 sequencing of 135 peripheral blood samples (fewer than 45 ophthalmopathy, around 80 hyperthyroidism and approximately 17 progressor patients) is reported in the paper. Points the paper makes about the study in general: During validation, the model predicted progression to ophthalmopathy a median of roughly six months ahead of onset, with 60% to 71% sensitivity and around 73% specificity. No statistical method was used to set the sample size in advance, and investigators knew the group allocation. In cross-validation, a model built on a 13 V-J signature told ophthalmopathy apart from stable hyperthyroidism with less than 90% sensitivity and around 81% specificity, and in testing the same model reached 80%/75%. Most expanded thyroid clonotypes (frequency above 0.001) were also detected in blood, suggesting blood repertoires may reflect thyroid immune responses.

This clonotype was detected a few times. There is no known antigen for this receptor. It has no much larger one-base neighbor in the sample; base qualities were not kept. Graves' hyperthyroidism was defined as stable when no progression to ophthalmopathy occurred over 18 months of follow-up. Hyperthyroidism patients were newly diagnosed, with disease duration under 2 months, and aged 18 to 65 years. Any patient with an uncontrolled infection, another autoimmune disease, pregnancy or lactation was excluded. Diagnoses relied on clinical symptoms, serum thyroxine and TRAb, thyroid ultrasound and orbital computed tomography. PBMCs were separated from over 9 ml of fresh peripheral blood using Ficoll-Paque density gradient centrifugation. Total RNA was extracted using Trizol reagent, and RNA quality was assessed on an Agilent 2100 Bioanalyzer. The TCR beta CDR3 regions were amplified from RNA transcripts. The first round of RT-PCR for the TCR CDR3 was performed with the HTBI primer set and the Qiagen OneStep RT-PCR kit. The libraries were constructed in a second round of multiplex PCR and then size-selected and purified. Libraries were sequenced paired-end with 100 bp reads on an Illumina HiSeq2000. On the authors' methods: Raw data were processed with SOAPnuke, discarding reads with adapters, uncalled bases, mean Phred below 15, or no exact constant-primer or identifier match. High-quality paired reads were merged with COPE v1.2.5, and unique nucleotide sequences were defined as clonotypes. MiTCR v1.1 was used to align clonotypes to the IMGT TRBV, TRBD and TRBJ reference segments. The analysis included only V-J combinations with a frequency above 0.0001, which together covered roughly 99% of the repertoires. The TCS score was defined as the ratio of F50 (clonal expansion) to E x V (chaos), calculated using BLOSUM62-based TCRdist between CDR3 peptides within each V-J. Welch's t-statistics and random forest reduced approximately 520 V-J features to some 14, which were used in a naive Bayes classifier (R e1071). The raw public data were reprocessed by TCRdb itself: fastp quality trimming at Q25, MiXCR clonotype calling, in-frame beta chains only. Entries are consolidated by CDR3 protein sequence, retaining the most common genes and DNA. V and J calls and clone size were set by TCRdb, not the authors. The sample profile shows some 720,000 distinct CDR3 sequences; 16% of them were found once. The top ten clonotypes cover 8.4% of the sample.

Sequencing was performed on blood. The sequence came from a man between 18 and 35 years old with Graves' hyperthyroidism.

The nucleotide sequence is given as TGTGCCAGCAGCTTGGTTTTGACAGGGAGCACAGATACGCAGTATTTT. This is translated as CASSLVLTGSTDTQYF. Recombination connected TRBV5-5 to TRBJ2-3, with TRBD1 matching 7 junction bases. CDR1 and CDR2 (SGHKS, YYEKEE) derive from the germline V gene (reference sequence). V and J are trimmed by 0 bases and 0 bases, and the gene matches miss 4 bases of the junction. From the cysteine up to the phenylalanine, the CDR3 has a length of 16 residues. Just CDR3 DNA is preserved here, 48 bases in frame from base 1.